Below, 29 T cell receptor beta chains from the same sample are listed, as sequenced in a study of low-dose radiotherapy and immunotherapy resistance in tumors. Alpha- and beta-chain coverage of first-strand cDNA came from TRAV- and TRBV-specific primers. The authors ran around 19 PCR cycles to amplify TCRs with a constant-region primer and V-primer adapter. Each CDR3 protein is one row after TCRdb ran MiXCR on the reads. The table records more than 85,000 distinct CDR3 sequences, just under 9.5% of them present only once. As for time point: before trial treatment. This material consisted of PBMCs, taken before treatment. The origin of the receptors is a male donor with prostate cancer.

This clonotype has ten or more counts. This chain joins TRBV7-9 and TRBJ2-4, with TRBD1 matching 10 bases. The CDR3 totals 18 residues. V lost 4 bases to trimming and J lost 8 bases; unmatched junction nucleotides: 17. The V gene's germline CDR1 is SEHNR and CDR2 FQNEAQ (reference sequence). Here the CDR3 reads CASSSAYPQGQGRDIQYF. The CDR3 nucleotides are TGTGCCAGCAGCTCCGCCTACCCCCAGGGACAGGGGAGAGACATTCAGTACTTC.

This clonotype came up many times. The J gene is TRBJ1-1, the V gene TRBV5-1; no clear D. CDR1 and CDR2 (germline): SGHRS, YFSETQ. This CDR3 is 15 amino acids long. The V end lost 0 bases, the J end lost 9 bases, and 18 bases lay between the germline ends. The CDR3 DNA follows: TGCGCCAGCAGCTTGGGGGGAGCTTCATCCGGCCAAGCTTTCTTT. Protein product: CASSLGGASSGQAFF.

This clonotype was detected many times. The CDR3, as DNA: TGTGCCAGCAGCCACAGGGGGCCCCAAGAGACCCAGTACTTC. Protein: CASSHRGPQETQYF. The rearrangement uses TRBV6-5 and TRBJ2-5; TRBD1 matches at 9 bases. The trim removed 6 bases at V and 1 base at J, leaving 3 bases unmatched. The CDR3 is 14 amino acids. Germline V gives CDR1 MNHEY, CDR2 SVGAGI.

In this sample, this clonotype turned up a few times. The J gene is TRBJ2-1, the V gene TRBV11-2; 7 positions agree with TRBD2. From germline, CDR1 is SGHAT and CDR2 FQNNGV. Unmatched junction bases numbered 9, after V lost 7 bases and J lost 0 bases. This CDR3 is built from 16 residues. CDR3 loop: CASTRGSGNSYNEQFF. In DNA form, the CDR3 reads TGTGCCAGCACTCGGGGGAGCGGGAACTCCTACAATGAGCAGTTCTTC.

The sample holds many counts of this clonotype. The chain links TRBV20-1 to TRBJ2-1; TRBD2 aligns across 8 bases. The V segment lost 5 bases and the J segment 4 bases; nucleotides outside the gene matches: 7. From germline, CDR1 is DFQATT and CDR2 SNEGSKA (reference sequence). The CDR3 loop spans 14 amino acids. CDR3 sequence: CSAGPSGSYNEQFF. DNA for the CDR3: TGCAGTGCTGGCCCCAGCGGGAGTTACAATGAGCAGTTCTTC.

The table lists this clonotype with many counts. V gene TRBV10-3 combines with J gene TRBJ2-5; D ambiguous. The CDR3 consists of 13 residues. V lost 4 bases and J 4 bases, leaving 10 bases between the germline ends. Germline V gene lookup returns CDR1 ENHRY and CDR2 SYGVKD. The CDR3 region is CAISVKRLETQYF. As DNA, the CDR3 is TGTGCCATCAGTGTCAAAAGGCTAGAGACCCAGTACTTC.

The table lists this clonotype with many counts. CDR3: CASSLRRTGGADTQYF. The CDR3 DNA follows: TGTGCCAGCAGCTTAAGGAGGACAGGGGGAGCAGATACGCAGTATTTT. The chain employs TRBV7-8 and TRBJ2-3; TRBD1 agrees at 10 bases. This CDR3 is 16 amino acids long. Losses at the gene ends were 2 bases for V and 4 bases for J; bases not matched to a gene: 6. In germline, CDR1 is SGHVS, CDR2 FQNEAQ.

This clonotype was observed many times. At one end the junction does not follow the germline gene, possibly because of a read error. This sequence joins TRBV18 and TRBJ1-5, with D perhaps matching TRBD1 (5 bases). Germline CDR1 reads KGHSH; CDR2 reads LQKENI. The CDR3 has 15 amino acids. CDR3 nucleotide sequence: TGCGCCAGCAGCCCACAGGCAGGCAGCAATCAGCCCCAGCATTTT. It specifies CASSPQAGSNQPQHF.

The table lists this clonotype with many counts. The rearrangement uses TRBV7-2 and TRBJ2-1; TRBD2 matches at 12 bases. The V gene end was trimmed by 6 bases and the J gene end by 7 bases; junction bases not matched to a gene: 7. The CDR3 loop spans 15 amino acids. Germline CDR1 reads SGHTA; CDR2 reads FQGNSA. The CDR3 DNA sequence: TGTGCCAGCAGTAGACTAGCGGGAGCGGGAAATGAGCAGTTCTTC. This gives the protein CASSRLAGAGNEQFF.

Ten or more counts support this clonotype. The genes are TRBV21-1 and TRBJ2-2; no check of the table's D call, TRBD1, against the DNA was made. TRBV21-1 is designated a pseudogene. The CDR3 length is 16 residues. CDR3: CASSKQEGADTGELFF. CDR3 bases: TGTGCCAGCAGCAAACAAGAAGGGGCAGACACCGGGGAGCTGTTTTTT.

This clonotype is medium-sized within its sample. The chain is built from TRBV11-2 and TRBJ1-5; 9 nucleotides match TRBD1. The J segment lost 0 bases and the V segment lost 1 base, leaving 4 bases of the junction unmatched. The CDR3 has 17 amino acids. The germline V gene has CDR1 SGHAT and CDR2 FQNNGV. The CDR3 sequence is CASSLGQGVYSNQPQHF. The CDR3 DNA follows: TGTGCCAGCAGCTTAGGACAGGGGGTTTATAGCAATCAGCCCCAGCATTTT.

The rearrangement links TRBV28 to TRBJ1-2, with D possibly matching TRBD1 (6 bases). Trimming removed 4 bases from V and 6 bases from J, with 15 bases in between. Germline V gene lookup returns CDR1 MDHEN and CDR2 SYDVKM. The CDR3 is 14 residues long. The CDR3 here is CASSSLPGAHGYTF. Written as DNA, the CDR3 is TGTGCCAGCAGTTCCTTGCCAGGGGCGCATGGCTACACCTTC.

This clonotype has ten or more counts. The chain couples TRBV19 to TRBJ2-6; TRBD1 matches at 7 bases. Germline trimming cut 4 bases from V and 2 bases from J; bases unmatched to any gene: 2. The CDR3 covers 15 residues. Germline lookup yields CDR1 LNHDA and CDR2 SQIVND (reference sequence). The DNA of the CDR3 is TGTGCCAGTAGTACACAGGGGACTGGGGCCAACGTCCTGACTTTC. As protein: CASSTQGTGANVLTF.

This clonotype has at least ten counts. The gene calls are TRBV4-2 and TRBJ2-7; TRBD1 is a possible D gene (6 bases). Germline lookup yields CDR1 LGHNA and CDR2 YNFKEQ. The CDR3 loop spans 13 amino acids. V lost 6 bases, J lost 6 bases, and 15 bases lay in between. The CDR3 DNA reads as TGTGCCAGCAGTGGTCAGGGGCTTAGCGAGCAGTACTTC. Translated, it gives CASSGQGLSEQYF.

This clonotype was counted at least ten times. V is TRBV7-2 and J is TRBJ1-1; unclear D gene. Trimming took 6 bases from V and 4 from J, leaving 3 bases between them. Germline V gene sequence: CDR1 SGHTA, CDR2 FQGNSA. The CDR3 contains 10 residues. The CDR3, as DNA: TGTGCCAGCAGACTCACTGAAGCTTTCTTT. It is translated as CASRLTEAFF.

This clonotype was detected ten times or more. The chain combines TRBV3-1 with TRBJ2-2; a possible D gene is TRBD2 (6 bases). Per germline, CDR1 LGHDT and CDR2 YNNKEL (reference sequence). The V and J ends lost 1 base and 1 base respectively, with 16 bases between them. The CDR3 contains 18 residues. The CDR3 DNA reads as TGTGCCAGCAGCCAAGGTTGGGCGGGACTGATGAACACCGGGGAGCTGTTTTTT. Translating gives CASSQGWAGLMNTGELFF.

In its sample, this clonotype was seen many times. The chain has TRBV7-2 and TRBJ2-7, with D perhaps given as TRBD1 or TRBD2 (6 bases each). Deletions cut 4 bases from V and 0 bases from J, with 13 bases between. Germline-derived CDR1 and CDR2 are SGHTA and FQGNSA. The CDR3 is made up of 15 amino acids. The chain's CDR3 is CASSSNGGFSYEQYF. Written as DNA, the CDR3 is TGTGCCAGCAGCTCCAACGGGGGCTTCTCCTACGAGCAGTACTTC.

This clonotype came up many times. The rearrangement joins TRBV7-2 to TRBJ2-7; D is undetermined. The CDR3 covers 12 residues. The germline V gene encodes CDR1 SGHTA and CDR2 FQGNSA. Trimming stripped 5 bases from V and 0 bases from J, with 5 bases between. The CDR3 here is CASSTLSYEQYF. In DNA, the CDR3 is TGTGCCAGCAGCACCCTCTCCTACGAGCAGTACTTC.

This clonotype was observed at least ten times. The chain links TRBV20-1 to TRBJ2-3; D is undetermined. The germline CDR1 and CDR2 sequences are DFQATT and SNEGSKA (reference sequence). The CDR3 covers 14 residues. V was pared by 2 bases and J by 0 bases, with 9 bases between. The CDR3 DNA reads TGCAGTGCTAGAAATCCCCAGAGCACAGATACGCAGTATTTT. Protein product: CSARNPQSTDTQYF.

There are many counts of this clonotype. The chain links TRBV20-1 to TRBJ2-3; D is ambiguous. Germline V CDR1 and CDR2: DFQATT, SNEGSKA (reference sequence). This CDR3 is built from 10 residues. The ends were cut back, 3 bases at V and 8 bases at J, with 6 bases in the middle. This chain's CDR3 is CSASDGTQYF. The CDR3, as DNA: TGCAGTGCTAGCGACGGTACGCAGTATTTT.

The table lists this clonotype with many counts. The rearrangement uses TRBV7-2 and TRBJ2-7; D is possibly TRBD2 (8 bases). Germline V lookup: CDR1 SGHTA, CDR2 FQGNSA. There are 15 residues in the CDR3. Trimming pared 4 bases from V and 4 bases from J, leaving 17 bases between. This chain's CDR3 is CASSSTGGGRYEQYF. CDR3 DNA sequence: TGTGCCAGCAGCTCGACGGGAGGGGGCAGGTACGAGCAGTACTTC.

This clonotype was recorded many times. V gene TRBV30 combines with J gene TRBJ2-5, with TRBD2 matching 13 bases. The CDR3 has 15 amino acids. Germline V CDR1 and CDR2: GTSNPN, SVGIG (reference sequence). The V and J ends lost 4 bases and 5 bases, in that order; junction bases with no gene match: 7. The CDR3 region has the DNA TGTGCCTGGACCCCGGGACTAGCGGGATTGGAGACCCAGTACTTC. Its protein product is CAWTPGLAGLETQYF.

This clonotype occurred many times. V gene TRBV18 combines with J gene TRBJ2-2; D is unclear. The CDR3 totals 13 residues. Trimming pared 5 bases from V and 2 bases from J, leaving 6 bases between. Per the germline V gene, CDR1 is KGHSH and CDR2 is LQKENI. The CDR3 bases are TGTGCCAGCTCAGGACCCAACACCGGGGAGCTGTTTTTT. It encodes CASSGPNTGELFF.

In its sample, this clonotype was seen many times. The chain recombines TRBV29-1 with TRBJ1-2; no definite D call. The CDR3 sequence is 13 residues long. CDR1 is SQVTM, CDR2 ANQGSEA, per germline. With 6 bases removed from V and 10 bases from J, the gap between germline ends came to 21 bases. Here the CDR3 reads CSVSGEGTRYYTF. The CDR3 bases are TGCAGCGTCAGTGGTGAGGGAACTCGGTACTACACCTTC.

This clonotype was counted many times. The chain uses TRBV2 and TRBJ1-3; no firm D call. Trimming cost V 1 base and J 2 bases, with 12 bases left between them. This CDR3 is 16 amino acids long. CDR1 and CDR2 (germline): SNHLY, FYNNEI. The CDR3 sequence is CASSEEMYSTGNTIYF. The CDR3 bases are TGTGCCAGCAGTGAAGAAATGTACAGCACTGGAAACACCATATATTTT. Together with reference TRBV2 and TRBJ1-3, the CDR3 gives the full variable domain: EPEVTQTPSHQVTQMGQEVILRCVPISNHLYFYWYRQILGQKVEFLVSFYNNEISEKSEIFDDQFSVERPDGSNFTLKIRSTKLEDSAMYFCASSEEMYSTGNTIYFGEGSWLTVV.

This clonotype was recorded at least ten times. This chain links TRBV29-1 with TRBJ2-7; possible D gene TRBD2, 6 bases. Germline V gives CDR1 SQVTM, CDR2 ANQGSEA. V was clipped by 6 bases and J by 6 bases, with 21 bases between them. The CDR3 consists of 14 residues. Here the CDR3 reads CSVRAGPGRGEQYF. The DNA of the CDR3 is TGCAGCGTCCGGGCGGGGCCCGGAAGGGGCGAGCAGTACTTC.

This clonotype was observed many times. This sequence joins TRBV30 and TRBJ2-3, with D perhaps matching TRBD1 (5 bases). Germline assignment: CDR1 GTSNPN and CDR2 SVGIG (reference sequence). V was trimmed by 5 bases and J by 0 bases, leaving 15 bases between them. The CDR3 spans 15 residues. CDR3 DNA: TGTGCCTGGGGGTACGGACACTCTAGCACAGATACGCAGTATTTT. Translating gives CAWGYGHSSTDTQYF. The entire variable domain, with the rest obtained from reference TRBV30 and TRBJ2-3, is as follows: SQTIHQWPATLVQPVGSPLSLECTVEGTSNPNLYWYRQAAGRGLQLLFYSVGIGQISSEVPQNLSASRPQDRQFILSSKKLLLSDSGFYLCAWGYGHSSTDTQYFGPGTRLTVL.

In its sample, this clonotype was seen many times. The chain uses TRBV7-2 and TRBJ1-1, with D unclear. CDR3 length equals 15 residues. The V end was cut by 0 bases, the J end by 6 bases, with 14 bases between. Germline values: CDR1 SGHTA, CDR2 FQGNSA. DNA of the CDR3: TGTGCCAGCAGCTTAGCGCTTGGTCCCCAGGCTGAAGCTTTCTTT. Amino acids: CASSLALGPQAEAFF.

This clonotype was detected many times. This sequence joins TRBV4-3 and TRBJ2-7; 8 bases align to TRBD1. The CDR3 runs to 14 residues. Germline assignment: CDR1 LGHNA and CDR2 YSLEER. V lost 1 base to trimming and J lost 2 bases; unmatched junction nucleotides: 1. The CDR3 sequence is CASSQGTGPYEQYF. The CDR3 nucleotides read TGCGCCAGCAGCCAAGGGACAGGGCCCTACGAGCAGTACTTC.